One sample yielded the 6 T cell receptor beta chains listed below, sequenced in a study of OX40 agonist ivuxolimab in advanced cancers. The library relied on the immunoSEQ multiplex PCR assay. Here the immuneACCESS table is served through TCRdb, limited to in-frame sequences with V and J called. Missing clones are a known gap in these copies; in checked studies unresolved V genes cover under half, and the rest lacks a known reason. The sample contains 50,000 to 75,000 clones, 80% to 90% of them found a single time. The ten largest clones capture roughly 9.2% of the sample. Here the sequenced sample was CD4+ or CD8+ T cells sorted from blood, taken in a trial of the OX40 agonist ivuxolimab. The receptors here all came from an adult with an advanced solid tumor such as melanoma, head and neck, liver or kidney cancer.

This chain links TRBV2 with TRBJ2-7; possibly TRBD1 for D (6 bases). CDR1 is SNHLY and CDR2 is FYNNEI in the germline V gene. This CDR3 has 14 residues. V was pared by 4 bases and J by 2 bases, with 12 bases between. The CDR3 here is CASSVDRTAYEQYF. For the CDR3, the DNA is TGTGCCAGCAGTGTTGATCGGACAGCCTACGAGCAGTACTTC.

This clone has a single count. The chain has TRBV28 and TRBJ1-2; D remains ambiguous. The CDR3 totals 15 residues. Germline V lookup: CDR1 MDHEN, CDR2 SYDVKM. Deletions cut 5 bases from V and 4 bases from J, with 17 bases between. CDR3 nucleotide sequence: TGTGCCAGCAGTCCTACCCTATCCAGAACCTATGGCTACACCTTC. The encoded protein is CASSPTLSRTYGYTF.

This clone is a singleton in its sample. The chain couples TRBV7-9 to TRBJ1-4, with 10 bases that match TRBD1. Per the germline V gene, CDR1 is SEHNR and CDR2 is FQNEAQ (reference sequence). With 6 bases clipped from V and 4 bases from J, the junction kept 2 bases outside the gene matches. The CDR3 spans 14 residues. The CDR3: CASRGTGVNEKLFF. For the CDR3, the DNA is TGTGCCAGCAGGGGGACAGGGGTTAATGAAAAACTGTTTTTT.

This clone occurred once. V gene TRBV19 combines with J gene TRBJ1-2; 7 bases line up with TRBD1. Per the germline V gene, CDR1 is LNHDA and CDR2 is SQIVND (reference sequence). V trimming: 2 bases; J trimming: 4 bases; junction bases outside the gene matches: 4. The CDR3 is 14 residues long. CDR3 in DNA: TGTGCCAGTAGTATATTCGGGGACAGCTATGGCTACACCTTC. Amino acid sequence: CASSIFGDSYGYTF.

This chain connects TRBV7-2 to TRBJ2-5; 8 bases are shared with TRBD1. The tail of the sequence fits TRBJ2-7 better, so the J call may be wrong. The germline V gene has CDR1 SGHTA and CDR2 FQGNSA. CDR3 length equals 12 residues. The CDR3, as DNA: TGTGCCAGCAGTTGGACAGGGAGCGAGCAGTACTTC. Protein product: CASSWTGSEQYF.

The rearrangement uses TRBV19 and TRBJ1-5; perhaps TRBD1 as D (6 bases). This CDR3 comprises 14 residues. V lost 3 bases and J 3 bases, leaving 9 bases between the germline ends. Germline V CDR1 and CDR2: LNHDA, SQIVND (reference sequence). The CDR3 region is CASSMMGANQPQHF. The CDR3 DNA reads as TGTGCCAGTAGTATGATGGGGGCCAATCAGCCCCAGCATTTT.